This T cell receptor (beta chain) was sequenced in a study of T cells expressing NK-cell markers. TCRdb reprocessed the 5' RACE reads and keeps a single row for each CDR3 protein, giving no DNA. Recorded for this sample: more than 400,000 distinct CDR3 sequences. Germline CDR1 and CDR2: PRHDT and FYEKMQ (reference sequence). The CDR3 covers 14 residues. The specimen sequenced was blood T cells: a sorted CD56 or NKG2C T cell subset, CD4+ or CD8+ T cells, or bulk PBMC T cells (not recorded which). This chain links TRBV13 with TRBJ2-5. The TCR originated in a woman between 18 and 75 years old in good health. CDR3 residues: CASSSRGNQETQYF.